These 2 T cell receptor beta chains came from one sample sequenced in a study of Graves' ophthalmopathy and Graves' hyperthyroidism. Scientists amplified the TCR beta CDR3 regions from RNA transcripts. HTBI primers were employed in first-round RT-PCR, then a second-round multiplex PCR followed. TCRdb re-called the multiplex PCR reads through MiXCR, storing one row per CDR3 protein. Seen here are fewer than 400,000 distinct CDR3 sequences, 15% to 20% observed once, and the top ten hold 1.6%. The sequencing input was peripheral blood. The receptors were gathered from a woman younger than 30 with Graves' ophthalmopathy.

This clonotype was seen only once. V gene TRBV6-5 combines with J gene TRBJ2-7; 10 bases line up with TRBD1. This CDR3 has 15 residues. Germline V gene sequence: CDR1 MNHEY, CDR2 SVGAGI. Trimming at V came to 2 bases and at J to 2 bases, leaving 3 bases not matched to a gene. CDR3 in DNA: TGTGCCAGCAGTTACGGGACAGGGGCGGCCTACGAGCAGTACTTC. This codes for CASSYGTGAAYEQYF.

The rearrangement joins TRBV28 to TRBJ1-1, with D perhaps matching TRBD1 (6 bases). The CDR3 consists of 14 residues. V lost 2 bases and J lost 8, with 15 bases in between. Looked up from germline, CDR1 is MDHEN and CDR2 is SYDVKM. The CDR3 region has the DNA TGTGCCAGCAGTTTAGGGACATGGTGGGTAGAAGCTTTCTTT. It translates to CASSLGTWWVEAFF.